A selection of T cell receptor beta chains follows, all from one sample in a study of CD8 T cells in ankylosing spondylitis. In TCRdb, the 5' RACE reads were re-called with MiXCR into one record per CDR3 protein. The repertoire holds about 130,000 distinct CDR3 sequences, with 5.5% to 7.5% as singletons. The sequencing sample was made of blood, either unsorted or a sorted T cell fraction (not recorded which). The receptors were gathered from a female donor with ankylosing spondylitis or in good health (not recorded which). CDR3s include the opening cysteine and the closing phenylalanine or tryptophan. The order of the fields is J gene, V gene, D gene, clone size, CDR3 protein, CDR3 DNA. A D gene is named only where the DNA matches it firmly. Size is omitted from some rows. Given values are once, few, many or a class for expanded clones.

j_gene: TRBJ2-1
v_gene: TRBV4-2
d_gene: -
abundance: -
CDR3aa: CASSLWGYKQFF
CDR3nt: TGTGCCAGCAGCCTCTGGGGCTATAAGCAGTTCTTC

j_gene: TRBJ2-1
v_gene: TRBV10-3
d_gene: TRBD2
abundance: many
CDR3aa: CAISERMAGAGVNEQFF
CDR3nt: TGTGCCATCAGTGAGCGGATGGCGGGCGCGGGGGTGAATGAGCAGTTCTTC

j_gene: TRBJ2-6
v_gene: TRBV19
d_gene: -
abundance: many
CDR3aa: CASTQEGVGANVLTF
CDR3nt: TGTGCCAGTACCCAGGAAGGGGTTGGGGCCAACGTCCTGACTTTC

j_gene: TRBJ2-7
v_gene: TRBV5-1
d_gene: TRBD2
abundance: many
CDR3aa: CASSVERGREQYF
CDR3nt: TGCGCCAGCAGCGTGGAGCGGGGACGCGAGCAGTACTTC

j_gene: TRBJ2-3
v_gene: TRBV5-1
d_gene: -
abundance: many
CDR3aa: CASSLASDTQYF
CDR3nt: TGCGCCAGCAGCTTGGCGTCGGATACGCAGTATTTT

j_gene: TRBJ1-2
v_gene: TRBV12-3/TRBV12-4
d_gene: -
abundance: many
CDR3aa: CASSLWGNNYGYTF
CDR3nt: TGTGCCAGCAGTTTATGGGGCAATAACTATGGCTACACCTTC

j_gene: TRBJ1-4
v_gene: TRBV15
d_gene: -
abundance: many
CDR3aa: CATRSALGNEKLFF
CDR3nt: TGTGCCACCAGGTCGGCGCTTGGTAATGAAAAACTGTTTTTT

j_gene: TRBJ2-5
v_gene: TRBV9
d_gene: -
abundance: many
CDR3aa: CASSVGRTQETQYF
CDR3nt: TGTGCCAGCAGCGTCGGCAGGACCCAAGAGACCCAGTACTTC

j_gene: TRBJ1-1
v_gene: TRBV2
d_gene: -
abundance: many
CDR3aa: CASSDPGRLEGPEAFF
CDR3nt: TGTGCCAGCAGTGACCCTGGGAGGTTGGAAGGGCCTGAAGCTTTCTTT

j_gene: TRBJ1-4
v_gene: TRBV7-9
d_gene: TRBD1
abundance: -
CDR3aa: CASRPRDRGEEKLFF
CDR3nt: TGTGCCAGCAGGCCCCGCGACAGGGGGGAGGAAAAACTGTTTTTT

j_gene: TRBJ2-7
v_gene: TRBV7-8
d_gene: TRBD1
abundance: few
CDR3aa: CASSLLGTGGLYEQYF
CDR3nt: TGTGCCAGCAGCTTACTCGGGACAGGGGGCCTGTACGAGCAGTACTTC

j_gene: TRBJ1-5
v_gene: TRBV6-1
d_gene: TRBD1
abundance: once
CDR3aa: CASRTLDRGGNQPQHF
CDR3nt: TGTGCCAGCAGAACTCTGGACAGGGGCGGCAATCAGCCCCAGCATTTT

j_gene: TRBJ1-1
v_gene: TRBV7-8
d_gene: TRBD1
abundance: many
CDR3aa: CASSLDRRFEAFF
CDR3nt: TGTGCCAGCAGCTTGGACAGGAGGTTTGAAGCTTTCTTT

j_gene: TRBJ2-5
v_gene: TRBV9
d_gene: -
abundance: many
CDR3aa: CASSVEDLETQYF
CDR3nt: TGTGCCAGCAGCGTAGAGGACCTAGAGACCCAGTACTTC

j_gene: TRBJ2-1
v_gene: TRBV4-3
d_gene: -
abundance: few
CDR3aa: CASSQGNLAINYNEQFF
CDR3nt: TGCGCCAGCAGCCAAGGAAACCTAGCAATCAACTACAATGAGCAGTTCTTC

j_gene: TRBJ1-3
v_gene: TRBV9
d_gene: -
abundance: many
CDR3aa: CASSAISGNTIYF
CDR3nt: TGTGCCAGCAGCGCCATCTCTGGAAACACCATATATTTT

j_gene: TRBJ2-5
v_gene: TRBV5-1
d_gene: -
abundance: many
CDR3aa: CASSPRILQETQYF
CDR3nt: TGCGCCAGCAGCCCCCGAATCCTTCAAGAGACCCAGTACTTC

j_gene: TRBJ2-7
v_gene: TRBV7-2
d_gene: TRBD1
abundance: many
CDR3aa: CASSPQGASYEQYF
CDR3nt: TGTGCCAGCAGCCCACAGGGGGCCTCCTACGAGCAGTACTTC

j_gene: TRBJ1-2
v_gene: TRBV5-1
d_gene: TRBD1
abundance: many
CDR3aa: CASSETGNLGYTF
CDR3nt: TGCGCCAGCAGCGAGACAGGGAATCTCGGCTACACCTTC

j_gene: TRBJ2-2
v_gene: TRBV4-3
d_gene: -
abundance: many
CDR3aa: CASSKQVASDTGELFF
CDR3nt: TGCGCCAGCAGCAAACAGGTCGCCTCAGACACCGGGGAGCTGTTTTTT

j_gene: TRBJ2-4
v_gene: TRBV12-3/TRBV12-4
d_gene: -
abundance: many
CDR3aa: CASTPSAKNIQYF
CDR3nt: TGTGCCAGCACCCCAAGTGCCAAAAACATTCAGTACTTC

j_gene: TRBJ1-3
v_gene: TRBV10-3
d_gene: -
abundance: many
CDR3aa: CAISGGRRNSGNTIYF
CDR3nt: TGTGCCATCAGTGGAGGACGCCGGAACTCTGGAAACACCATATATTTT

j_gene: TRBJ2-7
v_gene: TRBV7-6
d_gene: -
abundance: many
CDR3aa: CASSFRFYERREQYF
CDR3nt: TGTGCAAGCAGCTTCAGGTTTTACGAAAGACGCGAGCAGTACTTC

j_gene: TRBJ2-1
v_gene: TRBV7-2
d_gene: -
abundance: many
CDR3aa: CASSLNLASNEQFF
CDR3nt: TGTGCCAGCAGCCTAAACCTAGCGTCCAATGAGCAGTTCTTC

j_gene: TRBJ2-1
v_gene: TRBV28
d_gene: -
abundance: many
CDR3aa: CASSRTDEQFF
CDR3nt: TGTGCCAGCAGCCGGACTGATGAGCAGTTCTTC

j_gene: TRBJ1-6
v_gene: TRBV20-1
d_gene: -
abundance: many
CDR3aa: CSARDVPGSPLHF
CDR3nt: TGCAGTGCTAGAGATGTCCCGGGATCACCCCTCCACTTT

j_gene: TRBJ1-2
v_gene: TRBV29-1
d_gene: -
abundance: many
CDR3aa: CSVEDQRELVYTF
CDR3nt: TGCAGCGTTGAAGATCAACGGGAATTGGTCTACACCTTC

j_gene: TRBJ1-5
v_gene: TRBV4-1
d_gene: -
abundance: few
CDR3aa: CASSRYSASNQPQHF
CDR3nt: TGCGCCAGCAGCCGCTATTCCGCAAGCAATCAGCCCCAGCATTTT

j_gene: TRBJ2-1
v_gene: TRBV18
d_gene: TRBD2
abundance: -
CDR3aa: CASSPLGTSGNEQFF
CDR3nt: TGTGCCAGCTCACCACTTGGGACTAGCGGAAATGAGCAGTTCTTC

j_gene: TRBJ1-4
v_gene: TRBV7-8
d_gene: -
abundance: many
CDR3aa: CASSSRGTFNEKLFF
CDR3nt: TGTGCCAGCAGCTCCCGGGGGACCTTTAATGAAAAACTGTTTTTT

j_gene: TRBJ2-2
v_gene: TRBV14
d_gene: -
abundance: many
CDR3aa: CASSQVSKTGELFF
CDR3nt: TGTGCCAGCAGCCAAGTATCAAAGACGGGGGAGCTGTTTTTT

j_gene: TRBJ2-7
v_gene: TRBV4-1
d_gene: -
abundance: -
CDR3aa: CASSQDQGLGEQYF
CDR3nt: TGCGCCAGCAGCCAAGATCAGGGGTTGGGGGAGCAGTACTTC

j_gene: TRBJ2-2
v_gene: TRBV2
d_gene: TRBD1
abundance: many
CDR3aa: CASSTGQGAGTGELFF
CDR3nt: TGTGCCAGCAGCACAGGACAGGGGGCAGGGACCGGGGAGCTGTTTTTT

j_gene: TRBJ1-2
v_gene: TRBV4-1
d_gene: -
abundance: many
CDR3aa: CASSQDSGRRKGAYGYTF
CDR3nt: TGCGCCAGCAGCCAAGATTCGGGCAGGAGGAAAGGGGCCTATGGCTACACCTTC

j_gene: TRBJ2-3
v_gene: TRBV12-3/TRBV12-4
d_gene: -
abundance: many
CDR3aa: CASSTARADTQYF
CDR3nt: TGTGCCAGCAGCACCGCAAGAGCGGATACGCAGTATTTT

j_gene: TRBJ2-7
v_gene: TRBV2
d_gene: -
abundance: many
CDR3aa: CASSERGFSSYEQYF
CDR3nt: TGTGCCAGCAGTGAACGAGGATTTAGCTCCTACGAGCAGTACTTC

j_gene: TRBJ1-2
v_gene: TRBV4-3
d_gene: -
abundance: many
CDR3aa: CASSPDFETSYTF
CDR3nt: TGCGCCAGCAGCCCGGATTTTGAGACGAGCTACACCTTC

j_gene: TRBJ2-1
v_gene: TRBV20-1
d_gene: TRBD2
abundance: many
CDR3aa: CSARDRAGGPGYNEQFF
CDR3nt: TGCAGTGCTAGAGATAGGGCGGGGGGACCCGGTTACAATGAGCAGTTCTTC

j_gene: TRBJ1-5
v_gene: TRBV6-5
d_gene: TRBD1
abundance: -
CDR3aa: CASSSVPGQGLYQPQHF
CDR3nt: TGTGCCAGCAGTTCGGTCCCGGGACAGGGATTGTATCAGCCCCAGCATTTT

j_gene: TRBJ1-2
v_gene: TRBV10-3
d_gene: -
abundance: many
CDR3aa: CAIRDGTGYGPSGYTF
CDR3nt: TGTGCCATCAGAGACGGGACTGGGTATGGGCCTTCTGGCTACACCTTC

j_gene: TRBJ2-7
v_gene: TRBV12-3/TRBV12-4
d_gene: TRBD1
abundance: many
CDR3aa: CASSWTGSYEQYF
CDR3nt: TGTGCCAGCAGTTGGACAGGGTCTTACGAGCAGTACTTC

j_gene: TRBJ2-1
v_gene: TRBV24-1
d_gene: -
abundance: many
CDR3aa: CATSDTGRSNEQFF
CDR3nt: TGTGCCACCAGTGACACCGGGAGAAGCAATGAGCAGTTCTTC